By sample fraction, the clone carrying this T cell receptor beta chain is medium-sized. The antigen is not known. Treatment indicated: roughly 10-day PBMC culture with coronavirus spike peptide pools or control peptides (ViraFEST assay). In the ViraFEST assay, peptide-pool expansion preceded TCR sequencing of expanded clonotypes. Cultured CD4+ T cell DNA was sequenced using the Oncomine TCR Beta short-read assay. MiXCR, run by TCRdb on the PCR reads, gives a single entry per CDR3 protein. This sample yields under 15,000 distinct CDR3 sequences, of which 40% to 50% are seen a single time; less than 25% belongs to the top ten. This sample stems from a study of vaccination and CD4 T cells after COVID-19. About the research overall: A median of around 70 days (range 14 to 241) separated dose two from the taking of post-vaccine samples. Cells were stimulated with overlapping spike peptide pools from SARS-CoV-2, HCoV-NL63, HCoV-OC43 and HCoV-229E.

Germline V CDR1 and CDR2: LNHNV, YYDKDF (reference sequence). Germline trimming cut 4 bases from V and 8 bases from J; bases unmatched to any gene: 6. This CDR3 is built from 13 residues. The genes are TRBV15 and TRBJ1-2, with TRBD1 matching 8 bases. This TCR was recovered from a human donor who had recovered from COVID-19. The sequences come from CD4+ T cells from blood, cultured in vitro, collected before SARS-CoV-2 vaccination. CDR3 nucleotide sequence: TGTGCCACCAGCATTCCAGGGGGCTGGGGCTACACCTTC. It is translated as CATSIPGGWGYTF.